The 13 T cell receptor beta chains listed next were all sequenced from one sample in a study of T-cell memory formation after mild COVID-19. TCRdb re-called the 5' RACE reads through MiXCR, storing one row per CDR3 protein. The sample includes hundreds of thousands of distinct CDR3 sequences, 20% to 30% of them seen just once. Sequenced input: PBMCs or a T cell subset sorted from them (not recorded which). These receptors came from an adult woman who had mild COVID-19 (a few samples of this study predate the infection). Cell type and time point are not known.

V and J are TRBV12-3 or TRBV12-4 and TRBJ1-6; TRBD1 agrees at 7 bases. The CDR3 extends over 15 amino acids. V dropped 6 bases and J dropped 5; count of bases not matched to a gene: 7. The CDR3 bases are TGTGCCAGCAGGGCGGGACAGACGGATAATTCACCCCTCCACTTT. It yields the protein CASRAGQTDNSPLHF.

This chain connects TRBV29-1 to TRBJ1-3, with 9 bases fitting TRBD1. The CDR3 has 14 amino acids. The ends lost 2 bases at V and 4 bases at J; junction bases unmatched: 3. Per the germline V gene, CDR1 is SQVTM and CDR2 is ANQGSEA. The CDR3 here is CSVERTGVGNTIYF. CDR3 in DNA: TGCAGCGTTGAACGGACAGGGGTCGGAAACACCATATATTTT. The full variable domain, rest sourced from reference TRBV29-1 and TRBJ1-3, is SAVISQKPSRDICQRGTSLTIQCQVDSQVTMMFWYRQQPGQSLTLIATANQGSEATYESGFVIDKFPISRPNLTFSTLTVSNMSPEDSSIYLCSVERTGVGNTIYFGEGSWLTVV.

This clonotype turned up a few times. This chain links TRBV29-1 with TRBJ2-7; TRBD2 aligns across 8 bases. This CDR3 has 13 residues. The V and J ends lost 4 bases and 3 bases, in that order; junction bases with no gene match: 5. Germline-derived CDR1 and CDR2 are SQVTM and ANQGSEA. The CDR3 DNA sequence: TGCAGCGTTGGGACTAGCCTACTCTACGAGCAGTACTTC. It encodes CSVGTSLLYEQYF.

This clonotype has only a few counts. The chain is built from TRBV7-3 and TRBJ2-2; either TRBD1 or TRBD2 may supply D (6 bases each). Germline CDR1 is SGHTA and CDR2 is FQGTGA. V lost 5 bases, J lost 5 bases, and 18 bases lay in between. This CDR3 has 16 amino acids. The DNA for the CDR3 is TGTGCCAGCAGCCGACCCGGCCGGGGGCAAACCGGGGAGCTGTTTTTT. Its translation is CASSRPGRGQTGELFF.

The J gene is TRBJ1-2, the V gene TRBV29-1, with 7 bases matching TRBD1. The germline CDR1 and CDR2 sequences are SQVTM and ANQGSEA. The CDR3 contains 17 residues. V was clipped by 0 bases and J by 5 bases; unmatched bases: 15. The CDR3 region has the DNA TGCAGCGTTGAAGATATAGAGGGGGGGACAGTCTCTTATGGCTACACCTTC. This sequence encodes CSVEDIEGGTVSYGYTF. The variable domain in full, completed from reference TRBV29-1 and TRBJ1-2, reads SAVISQKPSRDICQRGTSLTIQCQVDSQVTMMFWYRQQPGQSLTLIATANQGSEATYESGFVIDKFPISRPNLTFSTLTVSNMSPEDSSIYLCSVEDIEGGTVSYGYTFGSGTRLTVV.

This clonotype was counted ten times or more. This rearrangement joins TRBV11-2 to TRBJ2-3, with D tentatively TRBD1 or TRBD2 (6 bases each). Germline V gene data show CDR1 as SGHAT and CDR2 as FQNNGV. Trimming took off 5 bases at V and 0 bases at J, with 15 bases between the two ends. The CDR3 is made up of 16 amino acids. CDR3 loop: CASSLVGGLSTDTQYF. The CDR3 DNA follows: TGTGCCAGCAGCCTTGTCGGGGGCCTAAGCACAGATACGCAGTATTTT.

This clonotype was counted between two and nine times. This rearrangement joins TRBV6-6 to TRBJ1-5, with a tentative D call TRBD1 (5 bases). V lost 11 bases, J lost 0 bases, and 14 bases lay in between. CDR1 is MNHNY, CDR2 SVGAGI, per germline (reference sequence). CDR3 length: 14 amino acids. The CDR3, as DNA: TGTGCCGTCGGGGGTGACTTTAGCAATCAGCCCCAGCATTTT. This gives the protein CAVGGDFSNQPQHF.

This clonotype was seen only a few times. This rearrangement joins TRBV19 to TRBJ1-1; the D is unclear. Germline loops: CDR1 LNHDA, CDR2 SQIVND (reference sequence). This CDR3 contains 14 residues. The V end lost 3 bases, the J end lost 3 bases, and 11 bases lay between the germline ends. CDR3 sequence (DNA): TGTGCCAGTAGTATGTACGGTTGGGACACTGAAGCTTTCTTT. This gives the protein CASSMYGWDTEAFF.

The table lists this clonotype with a few counts. The rearrangement joins TRBV20-1 to TRBJ2-3; D remains unclear. Germline V gene sequence: CDR1 DFQATT, CDR2 SNEGSKA (reference sequence). The CDR3 length is 12 residues. The CDR3 nucleotides are TGCAGCAGATTGGCGGGCACAGATACGCAGTATTTT. Protein: CSRLAGTDTQYF.

V and J are TRBV11-2 and TRBJ2-7, with 8 bases that match TRBD2. CDR3 length: 14 amino acids. V trimming: 5 bases; J trimming: 2 bases; junction bases outside the gene matches: 5. In germline, CDR1 is SGHAT, CDR2 FQNNGV. The CDR3 DNA reads TGTGCCAGCAGCAAGCTAGCGGGCCCCTACGAGCAGTACTTC. It yields the protein CASSKLAGPYEQYF.

The chain joins TRBV4-2 to TRBJ2-7; no clear D gene. Looked up from germline, CDR1 is LGHNA and CDR2 is YNFKEQ. The ends were cut back, 2 bases at V and 3 bases at J, with 20 bases in the middle. CDR3 length equals 17 residues. For the CDR3, the DNA is TGTGCCAGCAGCCAACTCTCGGGTGGACGCCAAAGCTACGAGCAGTACTTC. It translates to CASSQLSGGRQSYEQYF.

This chain connects TRBV4-3 to TRBJ2-2; D remains ambiguous. V shed 0 bases and J shed 4 bases, with 12 bases lying between them. CDR3 size: 16 residues. Germline assignment: CDR1 LGHNA and CDR2 YSLEER. CDR3 residues: CASSQEERRSTGELFF. In DNA form, the CDR3 reads TGCGCCAGCAGCCAAGAAGAAAGGCGATCCACCGGGGAGCTGTTTTTT.

The chain recombines TRBV7-8 with TRBJ1-2; D is possibly TRBD1 (5 bases). Germline assignment: CDR1 SGHVS and CDR2 FQNEAQ. CDR3 size: 14 residues. Trimming pared 5 bases from V and 2 bases from J, leaving 12 bases between. The DNA for the CDR3 is TGTGCCAGCAGCCCTGGACACTTCAACTATGGCTACACCTTC. It specifies CASSPGHFNYGYTF.